Below are 9 T cell receptor beta chains sequenced from a single sample in a study of cytomegalovirus exposure and HLA in healthy donors. PCR was performed using 60 Vbeta and 13 Jbeta primers. Measured with immunoSEQ multiplex PCR; TCRdb has only the in-frame clones, and not every one. The table records 100,000 to 150,000 clones, 60% to 80% of them present only once. The sequenced sample was PBMCs. Receptors originate from a male donor in good health and CMV-seronegative.

The CDR3 loop is CASSNPRVTIYGYTF. CDR3 bases: TGTGCCAGCAGCAACCCGCGGGTCACCATCTATGGCTACACCTTC. The rearrangement uses TRBV28 and TRBJ1-2; D is unresolved. The CDR3 extends over 15 amino acids. The germline V gene has CDR1 MDHEN and CDR2 SYDVKM. V was clipped by 6 bases and J by 4 bases, with 18 bases between them.

Notes on this clone: The junction shows a germline mismatch at one end, possibly a read error. V gene TRBV27 combines with J gene TRBJ1-1; weak D call: TRBD1 (6 bases). The CDR3 spans 14 residues. Germline CDR1 and CDR2: MNHEY and SMNVEV (reference sequence). The CDR3: CASSITQGNTEAFF. The CDR3, as DNA: TGTGCCAGCAGCATCACCCAGGGGAACACTGAAGCTTTTTTT.

The chain links TRBV7-9 to TRBJ1-4; D possibly corresponds to TRBD1 (5 bases). V was pared by 7 bases and J by 8 bases, with 14 bases between. The CDR3 is 13 amino acids. The germline CDR1 and CDR2 sequences are SEHNR and FQNEAQ (reference sequence). The CDR3 DNA reads TGTGCCAGCATCTCGCGCGGGGGGGAAAAACTGTTTTTT. Translating it yields CASISRGGEKLFF.

The rearrangement links TRBV6-4 to TRBJ2-1, with D possibly matching TRBD2 (6 bases). This CDR3 has 20 residues. V was cut by 5 bases and J by 0 bases, with 26 bases left in between. Germline CDR1 and CDR2: MRHNA and SNTAGT. CDR3 DNA sequence: TGTGCCAGCAGTTTACTTTGGGACTTTAAAGGTGATGGCTCCTACAATGAGCAGTTCTTC. Its translation: CASSLLWDFKGDGSYNEQFF.

The chain couples TRBV7-2 to TRBJ1-1; 8 bases map to TRBD1. The CDR3 has 15 amino acids. Germline V gene data show CDR1 as SGHTA and CDR2 as FQGNSA. Trimming took 3 bases from V and 5 from J; bases not matched to a gene: 8. This CDR3 reads CASSFSSRGLTEAFF. The CDR3 DNA follows: TGTGCCAGCAGCTTTAGTTCCAGGGGGCTGACTGAAGCTTTCTTT.

The chain joins TRBV11-2 to TRBJ2-4; the D is unclear. The CDR3 length is 14 residues. Trimming removed 4 bases from V and 0 bases from J, with 7 bases in between. CDR1 is SGHAT and CDR2 is FQNNGV in the germline V gene. In DNA form, the CDR3 reads TGTGCCAGCAGCTCCCGTTTAGCCAAAAACATTCAGTACTTC. Its protein product is CASSSRLAKNIQYF.

This chain joins TRBV5-1 and TRBJ1-4; D gene unclear. Trimming pared 1 base from V and 4 bases from J, leaving 20 bases between. CDR1 and CDR2 from the germline V gene are SGHRS and YFSETQ. The CDR3 runs 18 residues. The CDR3 is CASSLYLGQTGLNEKLFF. CDR3 DNA sequence: TGCGCCAGCAGCTTGTATCTAGGCCAAACGGGTCTTAATGAAAAACTGTTTTTT.

This clone was counted a few times. V and J are TRBV6-5 and TRBJ2-7, with TRBD2 as a possible D gene (6 bases). CDR1 and CDR2 (germline): MNHEY, SVGAGI. The V end lost 5 bases, the J end lost 6 bases, and 14 bases lay between the germline ends. This CDR3 contains 13 residues. The CDR3 sequence is CASSLGSLSEQYF. The CDR3 DNA reads as TGTGCCAGCAGTCTCGGGAGTTTAAGCGAGCAGTACTTC.

The chain employs TRBV19 and TRBJ2-1; 12 positions agree with TRBD2. The CDR3 loop spans 20 amino acids. Trimming at V came to 4 bases and at J to 0 bases, leaving 13 bases not matched to a gene. The germline gives CDR1 LNHDA, CDR2 SQIVND (reference sequence). The CDR3 sequence: CASSSGAGLAGPSSYNEQFF. The CDR3 coding sequence is TGTGCCAGTAGTAGCGGGGCCGGACTAGCGGGACCCTCCTCCTACAATGAGCAGTTCTTC.